The rows below give T cell receptor beta chains drawn from one sample of a study of regulatory T cells in long-lasting Graves disease. Using its own MiXCR run on the multiplex PCR reads, TCRdb lists one record per CDR3 protein. This table has about 350,000 distinct CDR3 sequences, 15% to 20% appearing once. These data were also filed under a second study, of T cells in Graves' hyperthyroidism and ophthalmopathy.

The starting material was peripheral blood mononuclear cells (PBMCs), obtained at new diagnosis, from a patient treated with antithyroid drugs. Receptor source: a man aged 40-50 years with Graves disease. Both conserved end residues are part of each CDR3. A D gene is named only where the DNA matches it firmly. The size field is filled for only some rows; it gives once, few, many or a size class.

V: TRBV28
size: many
J: TRBJ2-7
D: TRBD1
CDR3: CASSSHRGSLYEQYF
DNA: TGTGCCAGCAGTTCTCACAGGGGTTCGCTCTACGAGCAGTACTTC

V: TRBV10-3
size: many
J: TRBJ1-5
D: .
CDR3: CAISDMRGGQPQHF
DNA: TGTGCCATCAGTGATATGAGGGGAGGACAGCCCCAGCATTTT

V: TRBV9
size: many
J: TRBJ2-5
D: TRBD1
CDR3: CASSGTGGETQYF
DNA: TGTGCCAGCAGCGGGACAGGGGGAGAGACCCAGTACTTC

V: TRBV7-8
size: many
J: TRBJ2-7
D: TRBD1
CDR3: CASSFPRTGGEQYF
DNA: TGTGCCAGCAGCTTCCCCCGGACAGGGGGCGAGCAGTACTTC

V: TRBV6-1
size: .
J: TRBJ2-5
D: .
CDR3: CASSPLETQYF
DNA: TGTGCCAGCAGTCCCCTGGAGACCCAGTACTTC

V: TRBV29-1
size: .
J: TRBJ2-5
D: .
CDR3: CSVEGASVGTQYF
DNA: TGCAGCGTTGAAGGGGCGAGCGTGGGGACCCAGTACTTC

V: TRBV7-2
size: many
J: TRBJ2-3
D: .
CDR3: CASSLRFWADTQYF
DNA: TGTGCCAGCAGCTTAAGGTTCTGGGCAGATACGCAGTATTTT

V: TRBV10-3
size: many
J: TRBJ1-6
D: .
CDR3: CAISSEGSPLHF
DNA: TGTGCCATCAGTTCCGAAGGTTCACCCCTCCACTTT

V: TRBV12-3/TRBV12-4
size: .
J: TRBJ1-1
D: .
CDR3: CASSHVRMNTEAFF
DNA: TGTGCCAGCAGCCATGTCCGGATGAACACTGAAGCTTTCTTT

V: TRBV29-1
size: many
J: TRBJ2-1
D: .
CDR3: CSVAQGISYNEQFF
DNA: TGCAGCGTTGCACAGGGAATCTCCTACAATGAGCAGTTCTTC

V: TRBV24-1
size: .
J: TRBJ2-3
D: .
CDR3: CATSDLATDTQYF
DNA: TGTGCCACCAGTGACCTAGCTACAGATACGCAGTATTTT

V: TRBV28
size: many
J: TRBJ2-2
D: .
CDR3: CASSSIRPVNTGELFF
DNA: TGTGCCAGCAGTTCCATACGACCGGTGAACACCGGGGAGCTGTTTTTT

V: TRBV20-1
size: few
J: TRBJ1-2
D: .
CDR3: CSARDRTGTYGYTF
DNA: TGCAGTGCTAGAGATCGAACAGGAACCTATGGCTACACCTTC

V: TRBV5-1
size: .
J: TRBJ2-3
D: TRBD1
CDR3: CASSLGQGTADTQYF
DNA: TGCGCCAGCAGCCTGGGACAGGGTACCGCAGATACGCAGTATTTT

V: TRBV7-2
size: many
J: TRBJ1-5
D: .
CDR3: CASSFSGADQPQHF
DNA: TGTGCCAGCAGCTTCTCCGGGGCCGATCAGCCCCAGCATTTT

V: TRBV9
size: .
J: TRBJ2-3
D: .
CDR3: CASSTQGGSTDTQYF
DNA: TGTGCCAGCAGCACGCAGGGGGGAAGCACAGATACGCAGTATTTT

V: TRBV3-1
size: many
J: TRBJ2-1
D: .
CDR3: CASSQGQWAEQFF
DNA: TGTGCCAGCAGCCAAGGACAGTGGGCTGAGCAGTTCTTC

V: TRBV18
size: many
J: TRBJ1-1
D: TRBD1
CDR3: CASSPREGATEAFF
DNA: TGTGCCAGCTCACCACGCGAGGGGGCCACTGAAGCTTTCTTT

V: TRBV20-1
size: many
J: TRBJ2-1
D: TRBD2
CDR3: CSARSSGGAGYNEQFF
DNA: TGCAGTGCTAGGTCTAGCGGGGGGGCGGGGTACAATGAGCAGTTCTTC

V: TRBV7-9
size: many
J: TRBJ1-5
D: .
CDR3: CASSLAQPNQPQHF
DNA: TGTGCCAGCAGCTTAGCACAGCCCAATCAGCCCCAGCATTTT

V: TRBV28
size: few
J: TRBJ2-1
D: TRBD2
CDR3: CASRTSGMNNEQFF
DNA: TGTGCCAGCAGGACTAGCGGGATGAACAATGAGCAGTTCTTC

V: TRBV7-3
size: many
J: TRBJ2-5
D: .
CDR3: CASSLWGQETQYF
DNA: TGTGCCAGCAGCTTATGGGGTCAAGAGACCCAGTACTTC

V: TRBV7-9
size: many
J: TRBJ2-5
D: .
CDR3: CASNFLGPGETQYF
DNA: TGTGCCAGCAACTTTCTGGGCCCGGGGGAGACCCAGTACTTC

V: TRBV4-1
size: few
J: TRBJ1-2
D: .
CDR3: CASSQIGQRSYGYTF
DNA: TGCGCCAGCAGCCAAATTGGACAGCGAAGCTATGGCTACACCTTC